A single sample is the source of the 5 T cell receptor beta chains below, sequenced in a study of post-analysis software for immune sequencing data. Built from TCR beta cDNA, the libraries had unique molecular identifiers in them. MiXCR, applied by TCRdb to the PCR reads, yields one record per CDR3 protein. The sample gives hundreds of thousands of distinct CDR3 sequences, 30% to 40% of which show up once; under 9% is in the top ten. Study outcomes and limitations: Controls had lower frequencies than patients of about five TRBV segments, which included TRBV5-6, TRBV5-1 and TRBV20-1.

These TCRs are of unknown antigen specificity. Source material: blood. These receptors were collected from a girl under 10 years old with multiple sclerosis.

This clonotype was counted at least ten times. The gene calls are TRBV7-9 and TRBJ1-4; D not certain. The CDR3 sequence is 15 residues long. Per the germline V gene, CDR1 is SEHNR and CDR2 is FQNEAQ (reference sequence). Trimming left V 4 bases short and J 0 bases short, with 9 bases between. The CDR3: CASSSPSATNEKLFF. In DNA, the CDR3 is TGTGCCAGCAGCTCCCCGTCTGCAACTAATGAAAAACTGTTTTTT.

This clonotype has more than one count but fewer than ten. V usage is TRBV5-6 and J usage is TRBJ2-7, with 8 positions matching TRBD1. The V gene's germline CDR1 is SGHDT and CDR2 YYEEEE. The length of the CDR3 is 15 residues. The trim removed 1 base at V and 2 bases at J, leaving 5 bases unmatched. CDR3 nucleotide sequence: TGTGCCAGCAGCTTGAGACAGGGGCTGGCCTACGAGCAGTACTTC. It yields the protein CASSLRQGLAYEQYF.

The rearrangement joins TRBV24-1 to TRBJ1-6; D is unresolved. Trimming removed 3 bases from V and 6 bases from J, with 8 bases in between. The CDR3 length is 14 residues. Germline loops: CDR1 KGHDR, CDR2 SFDVKD. CDR3 sequence: CATSDGGPNSPLHF. The CDR3 nucleotides read TGTGCCACCAGTGATGGCGGACCTAATTCACCCCTCCACTTT.

This chain links TRBV5-1 with TRBJ2-3, with a tentative D call TRBD1 (5 bases). CDR1 and CDR2 from the germline V gene are SGHRS and YFSETQ. The CDR3 extends over 15 amino acids. Trimming took 0 bases from V and 4 from J, leaving 12 bases between them. As DNA, the CDR3 is TGCGCCAGCAGCTTGGACAGCCCCAGGGCAGATACGCAGTATTTT. As protein: CASSLDSPRADTQYF.

This clonotype was found once. This rearrangement joins TRBV12-3 or TRBV12-4 to TRBJ1-5; 8 positions agree with TRBD1. The CDR3 sequence is 15 residues long. After removal of 5 bases from V and 0 bases from J, the junction contained 3 bases not matched to a gene. The CDR3 loop reads CASSVTGGSNQPQHF. For the CDR3, the DNA is TGTGCCAGCAGTGTCACAGGGGGTAGCAATCAGCCCCAGCATTTT.